The 23 T cell receptor beta chains below all came from one sample that was sequenced in a study of naive and memory T cell subsets. Four PCR rounds used nested alpha and beta constant region primers plus the SP2 primer. TCRdb analysed the 5' RACE reads with MiXCR anew, one entry per CDR3 protein. Of 60,000 or so distinct CDR3 sequences listed, 5.5% to 8.5% are singletons. A UMI-containing oligonucleotide was joined by 3' ligation to the TCR cDNA template. These receptors were taken from a male donor in good health.

The chain carries TRBV7-9 and TRBJ1-1; 8 bases are shared with TRBD1. Germline V gene data show CDR1 as SEHNR and CDR2 as FQNEAQ (reference sequence). V shed 5 bases, J shed 4 bases, and the junction held 6 bases outside the gene matches. The CDR3 has 14 amino acids. As DNA, the CDR3 is TGTGCCAGCAGCCCTGCAGGGGGCGTCACTGAAGCTTTCTTT. Translated: CASSPAGGVTEAFF.

This clonotype was found many times. The rearrangement joins TRBV6-1 to TRBJ1-5; tentative D call: TRBD1 (5 bases). The V end was cut by 0 bases, the J end by 4 bases, with 7 bases between. Germline assignment: CDR1 MNHNS and CDR2 SASEGT. This CDR3 has 14 residues. DNA for the CDR3: TGTGCCAGCAGTGAAGCAGGGGATAATCAGCCCCAGCATTTT. This sequence encodes CASSEAGDNQPQHF.

In this sample, this clonotype turned up a few times. V is TRBV13 and J is TRBJ2-7; D call uncertain. This CDR3 spans 14 amino acids. Between the trimmed V and J ends, which lost 4 bases and 1 base, there was a span of 11 bases. Per germline, CDR1 PRHDT and CDR2 FYEKMQ (reference sequence). CDR3 in DNA: TGTGCCAGCAGCTCCCCCCCCATTTCCTACGAGCAGTACTTC. It is translated as CASSSPPISYEQYF.

This clonotype was picked up many times. This rearrangement joins TRBV6-1 to TRBJ2-3; the match to TRBD2 covers 7 bases. The CDR3 length is 15 residues. Per germline, CDR1 MNHNS and CDR2 SASEGT. V shed 4 bases and J 2 bases; nucleotides not matched to a gene: 6. DNA for the CDR3: TGTGCCAGCAGTGCCCTAGCGGACATCACAGATACGCAGTATTTT. It yields the protein CASSALADITDTQYF.

In this sample, this clonotype turned up many times. The chain recombines TRBV5-1 with TRBJ2-5; 7 nucleotides agree with TRBD2. CDR1 and CDR2 from the germline V gene are SGHRS and YFSETQ. The CDR3 runs 13 residues. J lost 3 bases, V lost 4 bases, and 3 bases had no gene match. In DNA, the CDR3 is TGCGCCAGCAGCGGGAGGGCCGAAGAGACCCAGTACTTC. This codes for CASSGRAEETQYF.

This clonotype was counted at least ten times. The chain has TRBV11-2 and TRBJ2-5; D remains unclear. Trimming removed 3 bases from V and 3 bases from J, with 8 bases in between. The CDR3 consists of 13 residues. In germline, CDR1 is SGHAT, CDR2 FQNNGV. This CDR3 reads CASSLGREETQYF. CDR3 DNA sequence: TGTGCCAGCAGCTTGGGCAGAGAAGAGACCCAGTACTTC.

This clonotype was seen many times. The rearrangement uses TRBV12-3 or TRBV12-4 and TRBJ2-7, with a weak D call TRBD1 (6 bases). The CDR3 length is 16 residues. V shed 5 bases and J shed 0 bases, with 17 bases lying between them. CDR3 coding DNA: TGTGCCAGCAGTATTTACTCAAGGGGGAACTCCTACGAGCAGTACTTC. Its translation is CASSIYSRGNSYEQYF.

This clonotype was seen only a few times. The chain carries TRBV11-2 and TRBJ2-7; D gene ambiguous. The V end was cut by 5 bases, the J end by 3 bases, with 17 bases between. The CDR3 has 15 residues. Germline CDR1 is SGHAT and CDR2 is FQNNGV. This CDR3 is CASSRIVSERYEQYF. The CDR3 coding sequence is TGTGCCAGCAGCCGAATTGTAAGCGAACGCTACGAGCAGTACTTC. Variable domain in full (rest from reference TRBV11-2 and TRBJ2-7): EAGVAQSPRYKIIEKRQSVAFWCNPISGHATLYWYQQILGQGPKLLIQFQNNGVVDDSQLPKDRFSAERLKGVDSTLKIQPAKLEDSAVYLCASSRIVSERYEQYFGPGTRLTVT.

This chain links TRBV6-1 with TRBJ2-7, with D possibly matching TRBD2 (6 bases). Trimming pared 6 bases from V and 4 bases from J, leaving 19 bases between. Germline CDR1 is MNHNS and CDR2 is SASEGT. This CDR3 has 15 residues. The CDR3, as DNA: TGTGCCAGCAGATCCTTGGAGGGTACGGGATACGAGCAGTACTTC. It is translated as CASRSLEGTGYEQYF.

This clonotype has ten or more counts. This chain joins TRBV19 and TRBJ2-5; TRBD2 might be the D (5 bases). Germline V gene sequence: CDR1 LNHDA, CDR2 SQIVND (reference sequence). This CDR3 is built from 15 residues. Trimming removed 5 bases from V and 1 base from J, with 14 bases in between. The CDR3 DNA reads as TGTGCCAGTAGTGGCGGGCCGGTGCTCCAAGAGACCCAGTACTTC. Protein: CASSGGPVLQETQYF.

This clonotype was observed a single time. J is TRBJ2-1 and V is TRBV4-1, with D possibly TRBD2 on 5 matching bases. Germline V gene sequence: CDR1 MGHRA, CDR2 YSYEKL. The CDR3 totals 14 residues. The germline V and J ends were trimmed by 4 bases and 10 bases, with 17 bases remaining between them. The DNA for the CDR3 is TGCGCCAGCAGCCCCCCATCGGAACTAGGAGAGCAGTTCTTC. It specifies CASSPPSELGEQFF.

This clonotype was detected only a few times. The rearrangement links TRBV7-9 to TRBJ2-4; D ambiguous. Trimming removed 4 bases from V and 0 bases from J, with 7 bases in between. The CDR3 spans 14 residues. Germline V CDR1 and CDR2: SEHNR, FQNEAQ (reference sequence). In DNA form, the CDR3 reads TGTGCCAGCAGCTCGAGCTCAGCCAAAAACATTCAGTACTTC. Amino acid sequence: CASSSSSAKNIQYF.

This clonotype has at least ten counts. This chain joins TRBV27 and TRBJ1-1; D is undetermined. The CDR3 length is 16 residues. V was trimmed by 6 bases and J by 4 bases, leaving 21 bases between them. Germline CDR1 and CDR2: MNHEY and SMNVEV (reference sequence). The CDR3 DNA is TGTGCCAGCAGCACCCCATCGAGACAAAAAACCACTGAAGCTTTCTTT. Protein: CASSTPSRQKTTEAFF.

This clonotype came up many times. The genes are TRBV6-2 or TRBV6-3 and TRBJ1-5; 7 bases match TRBD1. V shed 7 bases, J shed 0 bases, and the junction held 6 bases outside the gene matches. The CDR3 covers 15 residues. Per the germline V gene, CDR1 is MNHEY and CDR2 is SVGEGT. This CDR3 reads CASTPQGTSNQPQHF. The CDR3 DNA follows: TGTGCCAGCACCCCACAGGGGACTAGCAATCAGCCCCAGCATTTT.

V and J are TRBV7-8 and TRBJ2-3; a weak D match, TRBD1 (5 bases). Germline V gene sequence: CDR1 SGHVS, CDR2 FQNEAQ. CDR3 length: 17 residues. Between the trimmed V and J ends, which lost 5 bases and 3 bases, there was a span of 21 bases. The CDR3: CASSPRSTVPGTDTQYF. CDR3 DNA: TGTGCCAGCAGCCCCCGCAGTACAGTTCCAGGGACAGATACGCAGTATTTT.

This clonotype was observed many times. This chain connects TRBV12-3 or TRBV12-4 to TRBJ2-1; 10 nucleotides agree with TRBD2. The CDR3 runs 16 residues. V shed 6 bases, J shed 3 bases, and the junction held 8 bases outside the gene matches. CDR3 region: CASSHDLAGDYNEQFF. The CDR3 DNA reads as TGTGCCAGCAGCCATGACCTAGCGGGAGACTACAATGAGCAGTTCTTC.

This clonotype was found a few times. This sequence joins TRBV2 and TRBJ2-5; 8 bases are a match to TRBD1. CDR3 length: 14 amino acids. With 3 bases clipped from V and 4 bases from J, the junction kept 4 bases outside the gene matches. Germline V gene data show CDR1 as SNHLY and CDR2 as FYNNEI. CDR3 residues: CASSDGGTGETQYF. CDR3 in DNA: TGTGCCAGCAGTGACGGAGGGACAGGAGAGACCCAGTACTTC.

This clonotype was seen many times. The CDR3 loop is CSASPLGTGRNYGYTF. The CDR3 DNA reads TGCAGTGCTAGCCCCCTAGGGACAGGGAGGAACTATGGCTACACCTTC. The chain employs TRBV20-1 and TRBJ1-2; 9 positions agree with TRBD1. CDR1 is DFQATT, CDR2 SNEGSKA, per germline (reference sequence). CDR3 length: 16 residues. V was pared by 3 bases and J by 2 bases, with 10 bases of the junction left unmatched.

The genes are TRBV19 and TRBJ2-1; TRBD2 aligns across 7 bases. There are 15 residues in the CDR3. Germline CDR1 and CDR2: LNHDA and SQIVND (reference sequence). The J segment lost 4 bases and the V segment lost 1 base, leaving 4 bases of the junction unmatched. Here the CDR3 DNA reads TGTGCCAGTAGTATAGCGGGGGGACTGTACAATGAGCAGTTCTTC. It specifies CASSIAGGLYNEQFF.

In its sample, this clonotype was seen many times. V usage is TRBV10-2 and J usage is TRBJ2-1, with a possible D match to TRBD2 (5 bases). With 4 bases removed from V and 8 bases from J, the gap between germline ends came to 15 bases. Germline assignment: CDR1 WSHSY and CDR2 SAAADI. CDR3 length: 14 amino acids. The CDR3 nucleotides are TGCGCCAGCAGTGTCCTAGCTAGTGGCGATGAGCAGTTCTTC. Translated, it gives CASSVLASGDEQFF.

This clonotype was detected many times. V usage is TRBV6-5 and J usage is TRBJ2-2; D remains ambiguous. Per the germline V gene, CDR1 is MNHEY and CDR2 is SVGAGI. This CDR3 is 14 amino acids long. V gave up 8 bases and J gave up 0 bases, with 10 bases separating them. DNA for the CDR3: TGTGCCAGCCTCCGTGGGCCGAACACCGGGGAGCTGTTTTTT. It is translated as CASLRGPNTGELFF.

Details on this clonotype: A clone one base away is much larger, so this may be a read error. The CDR3 does not end in the conserved phenylalanine or tryptophan, so this is likely a read error. This chain uses TRBV13 with TRBJ2-7; D tentatively reads TRBD1 or TRBD2 (5 bases each). Looked up from germline, CDR1 is PRHDT and CDR2 is FYEKMQ (reference sequence). The length of the CDR3 is 13 residues. The V end was cut by 6 bases, the J end by 5 bases, with 14 bases between. This CDR3 is CASRRGPSDEQYY. CDR3 nucleotides: TGTGCCAGCAGGAGGGGACCTTCAGACGAGCAGTACTAC.

This clonotype was detected ten times or more. V gene TRBV5-1 combines with J gene TRBJ2-7; D is perhaps TRBD1 (5 bases). The CDR3 consists of 15 residues. The V gene's germline CDR1 is SGHRS and CDR2 YFSETQ. Trimming stripped 4 bases from V and 0 bases from J, with 14 bases between. The chain's CDR3 is CASSRTKVRSYEQYF. The DNA for the CDR3 is TGCGCCAGCAGCCGGACAAAAGTTCGCTCCTACGAGCAGTACTTC.